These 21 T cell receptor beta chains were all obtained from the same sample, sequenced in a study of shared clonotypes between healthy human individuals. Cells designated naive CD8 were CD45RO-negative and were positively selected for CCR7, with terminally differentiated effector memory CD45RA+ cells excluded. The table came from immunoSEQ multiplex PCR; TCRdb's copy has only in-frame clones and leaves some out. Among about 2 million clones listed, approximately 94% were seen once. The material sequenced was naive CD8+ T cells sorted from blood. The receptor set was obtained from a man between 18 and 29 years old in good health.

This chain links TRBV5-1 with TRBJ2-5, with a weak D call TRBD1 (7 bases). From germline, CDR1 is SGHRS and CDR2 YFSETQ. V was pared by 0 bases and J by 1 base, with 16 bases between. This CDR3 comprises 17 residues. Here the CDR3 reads CASSLDWAGGLQETQYF. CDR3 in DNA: TGCGCCAGCAGCTTGGATTGGGCAGGGGGACTCCAAGAGACCCAGTACTTC.

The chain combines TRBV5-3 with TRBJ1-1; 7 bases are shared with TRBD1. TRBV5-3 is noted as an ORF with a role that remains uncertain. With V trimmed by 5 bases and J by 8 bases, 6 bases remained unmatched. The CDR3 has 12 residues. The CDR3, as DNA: TGTGCCAGAAGGACAGGGAGTATAGAAGCTTTCTTT. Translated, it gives CARRTGSIEAFF.

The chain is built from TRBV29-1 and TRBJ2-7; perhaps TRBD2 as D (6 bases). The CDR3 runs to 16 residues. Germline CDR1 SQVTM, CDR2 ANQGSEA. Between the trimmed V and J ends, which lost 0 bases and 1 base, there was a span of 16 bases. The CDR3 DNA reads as TGCAGCGTTGAAGATCGATCGGCTAGCGTTTCCTACGAGCAGTACTTC. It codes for CSVEDRSASVSYEQYF.

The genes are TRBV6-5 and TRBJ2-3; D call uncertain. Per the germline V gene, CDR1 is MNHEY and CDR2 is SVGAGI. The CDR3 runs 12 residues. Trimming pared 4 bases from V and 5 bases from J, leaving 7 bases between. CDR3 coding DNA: TGTGCCAGCAGTTCCTCCATAGATACGCAGTATTTT. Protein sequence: CASSSSIDTQYF.

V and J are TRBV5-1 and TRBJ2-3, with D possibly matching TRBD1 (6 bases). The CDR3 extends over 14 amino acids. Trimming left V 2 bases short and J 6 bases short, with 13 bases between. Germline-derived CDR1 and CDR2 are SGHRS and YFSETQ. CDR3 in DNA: TGCGCCAGCAGCTTCAGGGGCACGGCGGATACGCAGTATTTT. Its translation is CASSFRGTADTQYF.

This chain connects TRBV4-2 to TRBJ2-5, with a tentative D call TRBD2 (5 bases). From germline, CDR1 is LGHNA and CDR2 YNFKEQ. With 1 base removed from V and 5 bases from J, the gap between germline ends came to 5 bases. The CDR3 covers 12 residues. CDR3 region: CASSQGGETQYF. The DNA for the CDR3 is TGTGCCAGCAGCCAAGGAGGGGAGACCCAGTACTTC.

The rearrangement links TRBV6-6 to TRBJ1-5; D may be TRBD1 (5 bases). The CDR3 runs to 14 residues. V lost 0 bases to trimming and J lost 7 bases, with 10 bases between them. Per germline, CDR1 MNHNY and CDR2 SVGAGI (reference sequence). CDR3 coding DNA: TGTGCCAGCAGTTACTCGATGGGGGGACAGCCCCAGCATTTT. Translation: CASSYSMGGQPQHF.

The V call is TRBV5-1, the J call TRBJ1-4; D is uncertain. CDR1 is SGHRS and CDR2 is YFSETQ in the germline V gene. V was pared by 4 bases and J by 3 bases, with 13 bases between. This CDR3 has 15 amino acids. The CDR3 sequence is CASSPLWESNEKLFF. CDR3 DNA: TGCGCCAGCAGCCCCCTTTGGGAGTCTAATGAAAAACTGTTTTTT.

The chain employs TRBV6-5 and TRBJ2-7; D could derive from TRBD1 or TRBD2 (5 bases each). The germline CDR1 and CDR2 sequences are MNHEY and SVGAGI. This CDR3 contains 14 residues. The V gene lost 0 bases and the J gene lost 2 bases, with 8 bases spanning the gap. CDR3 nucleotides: TGTGCCAGCAGTTACTCCGGGGCGGCCTACGAGCAGTACTTC. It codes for CASSYSGAAYEQYF.

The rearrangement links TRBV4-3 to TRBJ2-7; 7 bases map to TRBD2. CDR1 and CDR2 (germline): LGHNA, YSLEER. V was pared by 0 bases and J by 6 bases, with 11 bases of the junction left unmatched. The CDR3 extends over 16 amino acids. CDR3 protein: CASSQEGRGEGLEQYF. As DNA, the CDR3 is TGCGCCAGCAGCCAAGAGGGTCGTGGGGAGGGTCTCGAGCAGTACTTC.

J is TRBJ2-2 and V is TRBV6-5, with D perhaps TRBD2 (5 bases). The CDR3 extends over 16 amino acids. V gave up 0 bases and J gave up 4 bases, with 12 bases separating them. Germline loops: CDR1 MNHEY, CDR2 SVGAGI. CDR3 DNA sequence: TGTGCCAGCAGTTACTCAGCCGGGATAGGCACCGGGGAGCTGTTTTTT. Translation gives CASSYSAGIGTGELFF.

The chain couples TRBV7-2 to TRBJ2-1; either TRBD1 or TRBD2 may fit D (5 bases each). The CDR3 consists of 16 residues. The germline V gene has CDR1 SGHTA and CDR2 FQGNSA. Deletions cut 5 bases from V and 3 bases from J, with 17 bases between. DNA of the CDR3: TGTGCCAGCAGCAATGATCGGGGCGGGTTCTACAATGAGCAGTTCTTC. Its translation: CASSNDRGGFYNEQFF.

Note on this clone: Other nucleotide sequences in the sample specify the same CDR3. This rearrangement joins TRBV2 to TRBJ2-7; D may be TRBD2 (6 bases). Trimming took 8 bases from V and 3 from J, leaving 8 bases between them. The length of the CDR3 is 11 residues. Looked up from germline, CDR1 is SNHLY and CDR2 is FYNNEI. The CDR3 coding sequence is TGTGCCAGCCGGGACTTCTACGAGCAGTACTTC. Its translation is CASRDFYEQYF.

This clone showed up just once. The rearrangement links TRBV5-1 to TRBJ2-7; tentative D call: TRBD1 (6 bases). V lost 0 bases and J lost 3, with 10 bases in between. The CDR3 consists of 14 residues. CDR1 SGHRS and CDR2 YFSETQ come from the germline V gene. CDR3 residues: CASSLGQESYEQYF. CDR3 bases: TGCGCCAGCAGCTTGGGACAGGAGAGCTACGAGCAGTACTTC.

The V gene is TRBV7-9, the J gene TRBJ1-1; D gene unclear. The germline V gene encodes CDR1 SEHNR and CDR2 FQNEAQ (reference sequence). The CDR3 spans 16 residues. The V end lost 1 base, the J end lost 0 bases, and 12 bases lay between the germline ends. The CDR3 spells CASSLGSGSLNTEAFF. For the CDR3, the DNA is TGTGCCAGCAGCTTAGGATCTGGCAGCTTGAACACTGAAGCTTTCTTT. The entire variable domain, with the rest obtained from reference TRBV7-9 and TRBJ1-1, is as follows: DTGVSQNPRHKITKRGQNVTFRCDPISEHNRLYWYRQTLGQGPEFLTYFQNEAQLEKSRLLSDRFSAERPKGSFSTLEIQRTEQGDSAMYLCASSLGSGSLNTEAFFGQGTRLTVV.

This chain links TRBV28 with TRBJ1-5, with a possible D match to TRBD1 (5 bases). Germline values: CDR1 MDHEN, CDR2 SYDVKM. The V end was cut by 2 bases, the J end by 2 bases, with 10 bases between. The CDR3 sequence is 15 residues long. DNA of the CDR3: TGTGCCAGCAGTTTAGGGACGGCAGGCAATCAGCCCCAGCATTTT. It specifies CASSLGTAGNQPQHF.

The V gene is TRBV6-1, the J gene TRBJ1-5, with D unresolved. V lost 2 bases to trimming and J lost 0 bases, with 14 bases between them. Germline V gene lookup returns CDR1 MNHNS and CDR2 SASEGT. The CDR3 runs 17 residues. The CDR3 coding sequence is TGTGCCAGCAGTGAAATAGGAGAGAGTTATAGCAATCAGCCCCAGCATTTT. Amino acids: CASSEIGESYSNQPQHF.

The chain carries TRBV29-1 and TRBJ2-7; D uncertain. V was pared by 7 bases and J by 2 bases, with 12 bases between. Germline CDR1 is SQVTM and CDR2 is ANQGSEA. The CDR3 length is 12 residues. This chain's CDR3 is CSAWSAPYEQYF. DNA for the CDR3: TGCAGCGCCTGGTCCGCCCCCTACGAGCAGTACTTC.

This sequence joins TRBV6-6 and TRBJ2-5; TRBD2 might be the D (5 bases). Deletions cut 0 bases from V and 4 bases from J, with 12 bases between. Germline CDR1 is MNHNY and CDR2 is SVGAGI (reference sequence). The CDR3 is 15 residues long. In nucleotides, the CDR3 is TGTGCCAGCAGTTACTCGCCCCCCGGAGGAGAGACCCAGTACTTC. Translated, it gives CASSYSPPGGETQYF.

In DNA form, the CDR3 reads TGTGCCAGCAGCTCAGAGTTCGGTGAGCAGTTCTTC. This encodes CASSSEFGEQFF. The chain uses TRBV7-2 and TRBJ2-1, with D unresolved. The CDR3 has 12 amino acids. Germline-derived CDR1 and CDR2 are SGHTA and FQGNSA. The V end lost 4 bases, the J end lost 9 bases, and 10 bases lay between the germline ends.

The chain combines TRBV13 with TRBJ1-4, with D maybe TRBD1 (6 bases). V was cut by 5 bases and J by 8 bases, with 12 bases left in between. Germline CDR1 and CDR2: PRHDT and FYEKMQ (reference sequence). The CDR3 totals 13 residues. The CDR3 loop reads CASSLWGQEKLFF. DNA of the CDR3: TGTGCCAGCAGCCTTTGGGGGCAAGAAAAACTGTTTTTT.